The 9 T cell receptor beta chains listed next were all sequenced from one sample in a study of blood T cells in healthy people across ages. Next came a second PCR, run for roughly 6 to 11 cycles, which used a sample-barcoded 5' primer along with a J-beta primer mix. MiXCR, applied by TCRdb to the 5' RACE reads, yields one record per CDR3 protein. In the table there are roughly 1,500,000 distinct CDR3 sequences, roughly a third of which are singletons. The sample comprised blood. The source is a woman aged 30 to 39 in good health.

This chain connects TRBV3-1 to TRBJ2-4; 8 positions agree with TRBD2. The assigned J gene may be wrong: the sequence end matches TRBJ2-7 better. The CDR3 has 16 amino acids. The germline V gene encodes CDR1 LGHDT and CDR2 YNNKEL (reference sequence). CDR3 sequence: CASSHWGSGGTYEQYF. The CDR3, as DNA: TGTGCCAGCAGCCACTGGGGGAGCGGGGGTACCTACGAGCAGTACTTC.

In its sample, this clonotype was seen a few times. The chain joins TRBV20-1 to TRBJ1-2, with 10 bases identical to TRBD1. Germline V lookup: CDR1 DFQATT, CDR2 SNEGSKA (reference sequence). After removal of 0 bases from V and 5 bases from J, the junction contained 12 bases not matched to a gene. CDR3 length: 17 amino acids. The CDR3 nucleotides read TGCAGTGCTAGAGATCACGGGACAGGGGCGATAAGATATGGCTACACCTTC. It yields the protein CSARDHGTGAIRYGYTF.

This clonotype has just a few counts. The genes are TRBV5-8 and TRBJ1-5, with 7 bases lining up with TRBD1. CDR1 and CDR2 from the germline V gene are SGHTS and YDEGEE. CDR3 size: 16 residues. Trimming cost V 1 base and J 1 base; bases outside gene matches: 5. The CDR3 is CASSLFRDRSNQPQHF. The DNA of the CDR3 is TGTGCCAGCAGCTTGTTCAGGGACAGAAGCAATCAGCCCCAGCATTTT. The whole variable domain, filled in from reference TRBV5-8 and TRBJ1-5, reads EAGVTQSPTHLIKTRGQQATLRCSPISGHTSVYWYQQALGLGLQFLLWYDEGEERNRGNFPPRFSGRQFPNYSSELNVNALELEDSALYLCASSLFRDRSNQPQHFGDGTRLSIL.

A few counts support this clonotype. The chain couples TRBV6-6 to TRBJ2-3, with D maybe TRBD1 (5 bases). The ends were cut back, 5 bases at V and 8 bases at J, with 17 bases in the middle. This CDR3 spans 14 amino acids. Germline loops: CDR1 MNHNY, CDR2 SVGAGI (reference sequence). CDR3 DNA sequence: TGTGCCAGCAGTGATTGGGCAGCGCAGGGTACGCAGTATTTT. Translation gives CASSDWAAQGTQYF.

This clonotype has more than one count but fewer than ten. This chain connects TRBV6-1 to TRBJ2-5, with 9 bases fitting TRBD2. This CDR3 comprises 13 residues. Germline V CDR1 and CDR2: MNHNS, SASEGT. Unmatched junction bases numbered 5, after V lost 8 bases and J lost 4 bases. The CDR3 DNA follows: TGTGCCAGCTTCGGCGGGAGGGGAGAGACCCAGTACTTC. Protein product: CASFGGRGETQYF.

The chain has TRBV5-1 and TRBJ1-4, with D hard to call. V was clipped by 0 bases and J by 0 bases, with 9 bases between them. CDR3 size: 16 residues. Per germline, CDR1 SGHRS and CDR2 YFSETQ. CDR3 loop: CASSLDGFATNEKLFF. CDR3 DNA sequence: TGCGCCAGCAGCTTGGACGGTTTTGCAACTAATGAAAAACTGTTTTTT.

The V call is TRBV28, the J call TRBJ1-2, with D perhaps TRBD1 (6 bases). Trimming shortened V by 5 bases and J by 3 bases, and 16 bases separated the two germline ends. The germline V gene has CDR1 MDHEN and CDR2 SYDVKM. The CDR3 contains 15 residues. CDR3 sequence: CASSPPGGLDYGYTF. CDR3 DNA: TGTGCCAGCAGTCCCCCCGGGGGGCTGGACTATGGCTACACCTTC.

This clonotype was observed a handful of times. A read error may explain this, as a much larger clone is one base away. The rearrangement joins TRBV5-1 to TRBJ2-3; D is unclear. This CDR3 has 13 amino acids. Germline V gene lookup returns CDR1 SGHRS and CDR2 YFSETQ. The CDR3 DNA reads TGCACCAGCAGCTTGAACACAATCGATACGCAGTATTTT. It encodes CTSSLNTIDTQYF.

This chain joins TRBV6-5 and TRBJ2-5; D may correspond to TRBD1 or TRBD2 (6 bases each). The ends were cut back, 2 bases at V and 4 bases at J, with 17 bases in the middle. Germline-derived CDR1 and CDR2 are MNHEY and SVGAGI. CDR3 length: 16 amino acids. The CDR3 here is CASSYRPGAAGETQYF. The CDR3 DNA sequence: TGTGCCAGCAGTTACCGCCCGGGGGCGGCGGGAGAGACCCAGTACTTC.